The 5 T cell receptor beta chains in this list originate from one sample, sequenced in a study of OX40 agonist ivuxolimab in advanced cancers. This table comes from immunoSEQ multiplex PCR, and its TCRdb copy is limited to in-frame clones, with some not included. Of roughly 67,000 clones listed, roughly 86% are singletons. The input for sequencing was CD4+ or CD8+ T cells sorted from blood, taken in a trial of the OX40 agonist ivuxolimab. The receptor set was obtained from an adult with an advanced solid tumor such as melanoma, head and neck, liver or kidney cancer.

As to this clone: The germline gene is not matched at one end of the junction; a read error may be the cause. This sequence joins TRBV4-2 and TRBJ1-2; maybe TRBD1 (5 bases). The germline V gene has CDR1 LGHNA and CDR2 YNFKEQ. The CDR3 has 11 residues. CDR3 in DNA: TGTGCCAGCAGCCAAGTTACAGGCTTCACCTTC. This translates into CASSQVTGFTF.

CDR3 in amino acids: CASSDSRGGYGYTF. For the CDR3, the DNA is TGCGCCAGCAGTGATTCGAGGGGGGGATATGGCTACACCTTC. The chain is built from TRBV10-2 and TRBJ1-2, with TRBD1 as a possible D gene (6 bases). There are 14 residues in the CDR3. V was pared by 3 bases and J by 5 bases, with 13 bases between. The germline V gene encodes CDR1 WSHSY and CDR2 SAAADI.

This clone was observed a single time. This sequence joins TRBV9 and TRBJ2-3; D is uncertain. Germline CDR1 is SGDLS and CDR2 is YYNGEE. This CDR3 has 14 residues. V gave up 3 bases and J gave up 0 bases, with 8 bases separating them. The CDR3 here is CASSGPLSTDTQYF. In nucleotides, the CDR3 is TGTGCCAGCAGCGGACCGCTGAGCACAGATACGCAGTATTTT.

The chain carries TRBV7-3 and TRBJ1-1, with D maybe TRBD1 (5 bases). The germline V gene encodes CDR1 SGHTA and CDR2 FQGTGA. The CDR3 totals 13 residues. V lost 6 bases, J lost 6 bases, and 14 bases lay in between. The CDR3 nucleotides read TGTGCCAGCAGTCTAATGCAGGGAGCTGAAGCTTTCTTT. Amino acid sequence: CASSLMQGAEAFF.

This clone was seen a single time. The chain combines TRBV6-1 with TRBJ1-2; tentatively, D is TRBD1 (5 bases). V lost 6 bases and J lost 4, with 18 bases in between. CDR3 size: 15 residues. Germline CDR1 MNHNS, CDR2 SASEGT. The CDR3 protein is CASSDAARVAYGYTF. As DNA, the CDR3 is TGTGCCAGCAGCGATGCCGCCAGGGTGGCCTATGGCTACACCTTC.